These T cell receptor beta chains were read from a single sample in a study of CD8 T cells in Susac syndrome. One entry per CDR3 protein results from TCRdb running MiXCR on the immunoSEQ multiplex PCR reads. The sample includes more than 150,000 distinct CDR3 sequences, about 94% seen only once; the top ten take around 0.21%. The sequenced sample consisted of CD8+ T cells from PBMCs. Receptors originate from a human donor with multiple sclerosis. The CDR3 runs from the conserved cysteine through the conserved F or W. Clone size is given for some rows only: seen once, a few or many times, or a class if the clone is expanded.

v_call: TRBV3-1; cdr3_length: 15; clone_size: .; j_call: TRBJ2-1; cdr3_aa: CASSQALAVREEQFF
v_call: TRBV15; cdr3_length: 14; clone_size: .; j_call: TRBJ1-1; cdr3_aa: CATSRDWTGTEAFF
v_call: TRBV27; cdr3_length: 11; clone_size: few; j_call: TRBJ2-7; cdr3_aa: CASSLGAEQYF
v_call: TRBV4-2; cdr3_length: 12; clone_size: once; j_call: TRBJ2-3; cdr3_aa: CASSPSADTQYF
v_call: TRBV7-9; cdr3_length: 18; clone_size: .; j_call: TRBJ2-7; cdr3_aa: CASSPMTLGGGDPYEQYF
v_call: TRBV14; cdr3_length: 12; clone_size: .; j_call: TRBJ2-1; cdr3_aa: CASSQVWDEQFF
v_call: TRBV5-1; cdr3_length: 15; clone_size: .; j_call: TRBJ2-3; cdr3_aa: CASSLGLADTDTQYF
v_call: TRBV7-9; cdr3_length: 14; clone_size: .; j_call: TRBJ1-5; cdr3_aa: CASSFSDPNQPQHF
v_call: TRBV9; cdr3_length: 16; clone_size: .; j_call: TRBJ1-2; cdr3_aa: CASSISKGTGSKGYTF
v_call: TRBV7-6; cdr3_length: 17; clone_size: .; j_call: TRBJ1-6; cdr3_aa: CASSLYARDRGRSPLHF